This T cell receptor (beta chain) derives from a study of blood T cell repertoires in COVID-19. As for the study in general: COVID-19 samples, acute and convalescent, were from the United States, Italy and Spain. Sample material is recorded as cDNA or gDNA derived from T cells, B-cell-depleted T cells, or PBMCs.

Assignments of participants to cohorts depended upon their own reported clinical history. Two negative PCRs, clearance, or symptom resolution characterized the recovered Cohort 3 donors. Sequencing was performed with immunoSEQ multiplex PCR; in TCRdb, only in-frame clones are kept and a portion is missing. The sample shows some 270,000 clones, roughly 84% of them seen only once. Trimming removed 4 bases from V and 3 bases from J, with 16 bases in between. The CDR3 has 16 residues. The V gene's germline CDR1 is SGHDT and CDR2 YYEEEE. Input material: PBMCs or T cells enriched from blood (not recorded which). The source of this sequence is a man aged 50 to 59 who had recovered from COVID-19. The V and J genes are TRBV5-6 and TRBJ2-2, with D unclear. For the CDR3, the DNA is TGTGCCAGCAGCCCCGCTGCAGGAAGGTACACCGGGGAGCTGTTTTTT. Translation: CASSPAAGRYTGELFF.